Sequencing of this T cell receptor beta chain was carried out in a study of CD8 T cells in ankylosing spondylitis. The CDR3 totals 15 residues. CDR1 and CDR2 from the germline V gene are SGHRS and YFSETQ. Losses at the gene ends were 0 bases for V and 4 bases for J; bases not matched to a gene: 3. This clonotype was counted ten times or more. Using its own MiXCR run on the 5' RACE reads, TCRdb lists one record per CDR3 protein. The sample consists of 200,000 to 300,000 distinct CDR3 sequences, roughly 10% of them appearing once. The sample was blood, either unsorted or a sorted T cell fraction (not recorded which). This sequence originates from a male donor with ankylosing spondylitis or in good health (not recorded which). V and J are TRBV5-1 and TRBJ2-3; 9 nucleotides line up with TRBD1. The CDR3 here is CASSLGTGDADTQYF. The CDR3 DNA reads TGCGCCAGCAGCTTGGGGACAGGGGACGCAGATACGCAGTATTTT.